The 30 T cell receptor beta chains below come from one sample, sequenced in a study of T cell changes during pregnancy in multiple sclerosis. The method was immunoSEQ multiplex PCR; TCRdb's version includes in-frame clones alone and lacks a portion of them. The sample has about 85,000 clones; roughly nine tenths are singletons. This specimen was peripheral blood, taken in the first trimester of pregnancy. The receptors were sampled from a female donor with multiple sclerosis, enrolled in a pregnancy study.

The chain is built from TRBV28 and TRBJ2-7; D is ambiguous. The V gene's germline CDR1 is MDHEN and CDR2 SYDVKM. The CDR3 contains 13 residues. V was trimmed by 4 bases and J by 3 bases, leaving 10 bases between them. The CDR3 DNA reads as TGTGCCAGCAGTTCCTCGGCTAGCTACGAGCAGTACTTC. Encoded protein: CASSSSASYEQYF.

This clone occurred once. J is TRBJ1-2 and V is TRBV5-1; 8 bases line up with TRBD1. CDR1 SGHRS and CDR2 YFSETQ come from the germline V gene. This CDR3 has 14 amino acids. V dropped 4 bases and J dropped 4; count of bases not matched to a gene: 6. CDR3 residues: CASSPSGTGYGYTF. The CDR3 nucleotides read TGCGCCAGCAGCCCATCCGGGACAGGCTATGGCTACACCTTC. Full variable domain (outside the CDR3, taken from reference TRBV5-1 and TRBJ1-2): KAGVTQTPRYLIKTRGQQVTLSCSPISGHRSVSWYQQTPGQGLQFLFEYFSETQRNKGNFPGRFSGRQFSNSRSEMNVSTLELGDSALYLCASSPSGTGYGYTFGSGTRLTVV.

The chain uses TRBV27 and TRBJ1-6; D is perhaps TRBD1 (6 bases). The germline V and J ends were trimmed by 11 bases and 4 bases, with 15 bases remaining between them. Germline V gives CDR1 MNHEY, CDR2 SMNVEV (reference sequence). The CDR3 loop spans 14 amino acids. As DNA, the CDR3 is TGTGCCCTAGGGGGTCTAGGGTATAATTCACCCCTCCACTTT. Its translation: CALGGLGYNSPLHF.

V is TRBV9 and J is TRBJ1-2, with 8 bases matching TRBD1. This CDR3 contains 15 residues. Germline CDR1 SGDLS, CDR2 YYNGEE. V lost 3 bases and J lost 1; bases outside the gene matches: 5. As DNA, the CDR3 is TGTGCCAGCAGCGCGGGGACAGGAGTTAACTATGGCTACACCTTC. This sequence encodes CASSAGTGVNYGYTF.

J is TRBJ2-3 and V is TRBV5-1; perhaps TRBD1 as D (5 bases). Germline CDR1 is SGHRS and CDR2 is YFSETQ. V was cut by 3 bases and J by 1 base, with 15 bases left in between. The CDR3 contains 16 residues. For the CDR3, the DNA is TGCGCCAGCAGCTCCCAGGCAGGGTATGGCACAGATACGCAGTATTTT. Its translation: CASSSQAGYGTDTQYF. Looking up the rest from reference TRBV5-1 and TRBJ2-3 gives the full variable domain: KAGVTQTPRYLIKTRGQQVTLSCSPISGHRSVSWYQQTPGQGLQFLFEYFSETQRNKGNFPGRFSGRQFSNSRSEMNVSTLELGDSALYLCASSSQAGYGTDTQYFGPGTRLTVL.

This clone was picked up one time. The chain joins TRBV7-6 to TRBJ2-1, with 14 nucleotides matching TRBD2. CDR1 SGHVS and CDR2 FNYEAQ come from the germline V gene. The CDR3 loop spans 16 amino acids. The J segment lost 4 bases and the V segment lost 1 base, leaving 0 bases of the junction unmatched. CDR3 residues: CASSLGLAGGYNEQFF. The DNA of the CDR3 is TGTGCCAGCAGCTTAGGACTAGCGGGAGGGTACAATGAGCAGTTCTTC.

The chain uses TRBV11-3 and TRBJ2-7, with TRBD1 matching over 8 bases. Trimming took 3 bases from V and 6 from J; bases not matched to a gene: 4. Germline V CDR1 and CDR2: SGHNT, YENEEA. The CDR3 consists of 13 residues. The CDR3 bases are TGTGCCAGCAGCTTGGGGACAGGTTTCGAGCAGTACTTC. The encoded protein is CASSLGTGFEQYF.

The CDR3: CASSRVWTENTEAFF. The DNA for the CDR3 is TGTGCCAGCAGCCGCGTTTGGACAGAGAACACTGAAGCTTTCTTT. This chain connects TRBV7-2 to TRBJ1-1, with a possible D match to TRBD1 (6 bases). This CDR3 is built from 15 residues. The V end was cut by 5 bases, the J end by 1 base, with 14 bases between. The germline V gene encodes CDR1 SGHTA and CDR2 FQGNSA.

In nucleotides, the CDR3 is TGTGCCAGCAGTCACACCCACAGGGACACTGAAGCTTTCTTT. It codes for CASSHTHRDTEAFF. This sequence joins TRBV6-5 and TRBJ1-1; D is possibly TRBD1 (6 bases). This CDR3 has 14 residues. The germline gives CDR1 MNHEY, CDR2 SVGAGI. The germline V and J ends were trimmed by 5 bases and 3 bases, with 13 bases remaining between them.

This clone was recorded a few times. The chain employs TRBV4-1 and TRBJ2-7; the match to TRBD2 covers 9 bases. The CDR3 runs 15 residues. Germline loops: CDR1 MGHRA, CDR2 YSYEKL. The V and J ends lost 2 bases and 3 bases, in that order; junction bases with no gene match: 5. The CDR3 DNA reads TGCGCCAGCAGCCAACGGGTAGCGGGAGTCTACGAGCAGTACTTC. Its protein is CASSQRVAGVYEQYF.

The chain is built from TRBV5-4 and TRBJ2-2, with 14 bases lining up with TRBD2. V was pared by 4 bases and J by 4 bases, with 3 bases of the junction left unmatched. The CDR3 is made up of 16 amino acids. Germline V gives CDR1 SGHNT, CDR2 YYREEE (reference sequence). This chain's CDR3 is CASSGLAGGLTGELFF. For the CDR3, the DNA is TGTGCCAGCAGCGGACTAGCGGGGGGACTCACCGGGGAGCTGTTTTTT.

J is TRBJ2-7 and V is TRBV7-9; D ambiguous. CDR1 is SEHNR and CDR2 is FQNEAQ in the germline V gene (reference sequence). V was trimmed by 5 bases and J by 3 bases, leaving 14 bases between them. This CDR3 has 14 amino acids. The CDR3 DNA reads TGTGCCAGCAGCAAAGCCCTCACCTACTACGAGCAGTACTTC. As protein: CASSKALTYYEQYF.

The V gene is TRBV5-6, the J gene TRBJ2-1; TRBD2 matches at 12 bases. V lost 4 bases, J lost 5 bases, and 1 base stayed unmatched. Germline CDR1 and CDR2: SGHDT and YYEEEE. The CDR3 spans 14 residues. CDR3 sequence reads: CASSGLAGNNEQFF. In nucleotides, the CDR3 is TGTGCCAGCAGCGGACTAGCGGGGAACAATGAGCAGTTCTTC.

This chain links TRBV9 with TRBJ1-1; 7 positions agree with TRBD1. There are 14 residues in the CDR3. CDR1 and CDR2 (germline): SGDLS, YYNGEE. V shed 7 bases, J shed 3 bases, and the junction held 9 bases outside the gene matches. The chain's CDR3 is CASSPQGIHTEAFF. CDR3 nucleotide sequence: TGTGCCAGCTCCCCACAGGGGATCCACACTGAAGCTTTCTTT.

This chain uses TRBV27 with TRBJ1-5; D might be TRBD1 (5 bases). Germline V gives CDR1 MNHEY, CDR2 SMNVEV (reference sequence). The CDR3 has 13 residues. V was clipped by 7 bases and J by 0 bases, with 7 bases between them. The CDR3 DNA reads TGTGCCAGCACCAGGGATAGCAATCAGCCCCAGCATTTT. Its protein is CASTRDSNQPQHF.

This clone has only one observation. The chain has TRBV4-1 and TRBJ2-1; the D gene is possibly TRBD2 (5 bases). The CDR3 sequence is 15 residues long. Germline V gene data show CDR1 as MGHRA and CDR2 as YSYEKL. V was cut by 4 bases and J by 0 bases, with 10 bases left in between. In DNA form, the CDR3 reads TGCGCCAGCAGCCCCGACGGGGTCTCCTACAATGAGCAGTTCTTC. Translation gives CASSPDGVSYNEQFF.

The CDR3: CASSLKLGNEQFF. The CDR3 DNA is TGTGCCAGCAGCCTAAAACTAGGAAATGAGCAGTTCTTC. The chain has TRBV9 and TRBJ2-1, with D possibly TRBD2 on 5 matching bases. Trimming shortened V by 4 bases and J by 7 bases, and 12 bases separated the two germline ends. CDR1 is SGDLS, CDR2 YYNGEE, per germline. The CDR3 is 13 residues long.

This clone appeared once. The chain carries TRBV5-5 and TRBJ2-7; D gene ambiguous. Germline V gene sequence: CDR1 SGHKS, CDR2 YYEKEE (reference sequence). The CDR3 is 14 residues long. V lost 1 base, J lost 3 bases, and 11 bases lay in between. CDR3 sequence: CASSLLGVLYEQYF. The CDR3 bases are TGTGCCAGCAGCTTGTTAGGAGTTCTCTACGAGCAGTACTTC. The whole variable domain, remainder taken from reference TRBV5-5 and TRBJ2-7, is DAGVTQSPTHLIKTRGQQVTLRCSPISGHKSVSWYQQVLGQGPQFIFQYYEKEERGRGNFPDRFSARQFPNYSSELNVNALLLGDSALYLCASSLLGVLYEQYFGPGTRLTVT.

This chain links TRBV5-5 with TRBJ2-7, with TRBD1 matching over 8 bases. The CDR3 extends over 13 amino acids. V shed 2 bases and J 6 bases; nucleotides not matched to a gene: 4. Germline loops: CDR1 SGHKS, CDR2 YYEKEE (reference sequence). In DNA form, the CDR3 reads TGTGCCAGCAGCTTAGGACAGGGTGGCGAGCAGTACTTC. Its translation: CASSLGQGGEQYF.

The V call is TRBV18, the J call TRBJ2-7; 12 bases align to TRBD2. The CDR3 has 15 residues. V lost 6 bases and J lost 1; bases outside the gene matches: 4. Germline CDR1 reads KGHSH; CDR2 reads LQKENI. The CDR3 DNA reads TGTGCCAGCTCCTGGGGACTAGCGGGTTCCTACGAGCAGTACTTC. Protein sequence: CASSWGLAGSYEQYF.

This sequence joins TRBV5-1 and TRBJ1-1; 9 nucleotides line up with TRBD1. J was trimmed by 2 bases and V by 0 bases; bases with no gene match: 2. The CDR3 sequence is 15 residues long. Germline values: CDR1 SGHRS, CDR2 YFSETQ. The CDR3 loop is CASSLVGQGNTEAFF. The CDR3 coding sequence is TGCGCCAGCAGCTTGGTGGGACAGGGCAACACTGAAGCTTTCTTT.

This clone was picked up one time. The gene calls are TRBV11-1 and TRBJ2-1; D perhaps matches TRBD1 (6 bases). The germline CDR1 and CDR2 sequences are SGHAT and FQDESV (reference sequence). V dropped 4 bases and J dropped 2 bases, with 9 bases sitting between them. The CDR3 contains 14 residues. For the CDR3, the DNA is TGTGCCAGCAGCTCACAGGGAACCTACAATGAGCAGTTCTTC. Translation: CASSSQGTYNEQFF.

This clone was detected a few times. The chain has TRBV30 and TRBJ1-4; no definite D call. Germline CDR1 GTSNPN, CDR2 SVGIG (reference sequence). The V gene lost 3 bases and the J gene lost 5 bases, with 19 bases spanning the gap. The CDR3 is made up of 16 amino acids. The CDR3 loop reads CAWRAPRVRVNEKLFF. CDR3 nucleotide sequence: TGTGCCTGGAGAGCCCCGAGGGTTAGGGTGAATGAAAAACTGTTTTTT.

The chain employs TRBV19 and TRBJ1-5; D unclear. Germline loops: CDR1 LNHDA, CDR2 SQIVND (reference sequence). V was cut by 1 base and J by 5 bases, with 12 bases left in between. The CDR3 runs 15 residues. The CDR3 region has the DNA TGTGCCAGTAGTATAGTTCGTGAGGGATATCAGCCCCAGCATTTT. It specifies CASSIVREGYQPQHF.

This chain connects TRBV28 to TRBJ1-2; D gene uncertain. CDR1 and CDR2 (germline): MDHEN, SYDVKM. V shed 4 bases and J shed 4 bases, with 10 bases lying between them. The CDR3 consists of 13 residues. The CDR3 DNA is TGTGCCAGCAGTTGGCGAGGGATCTATGGCTACACCTTC. Protein product: CASSWRGIYGYTF.

The chain carries TRBV6-1 and TRBJ2-5, with TRBD1 matching 11 bases. The CDR3 contains 13 residues. Germline-derived CDR1 and CDR2 are MNHNS and SASEGT. Trimming removed 11 bases from V and 5 bases from J; junction bases left unmatched: 7. The CDR3 DNA reads as TGTGCCGGTGGACAGGGGGCAGGGGAGACCCAGTACTTC. It yields the protein CAGGQGAGETQYF.

The genes are TRBV9 and TRBJ1-1, with D perhaps matching TRBD1 (5 bases). Trimming shortened V by 0 bases and J by 2 bases, and 14 bases separated the two germline ends. Germline V lookup: CDR1 SGDLS, CDR2 YYNGEE. The CDR3 is 16 residues long. The CDR3 bases are TGTGCCAGCAGCGTAGGGGAGTTGGGGGGAAACACTGAAGCTTTCTTT. Encoded protein: CASSVGELGGNTEAFF. The variable domain in full, with the rest retrieved from reference TRBV9 and TRBJ1-1, is DSGVTQTPKHLITATGQRVTLRCSPRSGDLSVYWYQQSLDQGLQFLIQYYNGEERAKGNILERFSAQQFPDLHSELNLSSLELGDSALYFCASSVGELGGNTEAFFGQGTRLTVV.

The V gene is TRBV5-6, the J gene TRBJ1-5; no clear D gene. CDR3 size: 17 residues. Per germline, CDR1 SGHDT and CDR2 YYEEEE. The V end was cut by 1 base, the J end by 0 bases, with 14 bases between. This chain's CDR3 is CASSLQAAYDSNQPQHF. The CDR3 bases are TGTGCCAGCAGCTTGCAGGCAGCTTATGATAGCAATCAGCCCCAGCATTTT. The full variable domain, completed using reference TRBV5-6 and TRBJ1-5, is DAGVTQSPTHLIKTRGQQVTLRCSPKSGHDTVSWYQQALGQGPQFIFQYYEEEERQRGNFPDRFSGHQFPNYSSELNVNALLLGDSALYLCASSLQAAYDSNQPQHFGDGTRLSIL.

The J gene is TRBJ1-1, the V gene TRBV28; D remains ambiguous. Germline values: CDR1 MDHEN, CDR2 SYDVKM. This CDR3 region has 12 residues. Trimming removed 4 bases at V and 0 bases at J, with 3 bases between. The CDR3 reads CASSSMNTEAFF. The DNA for the CDR3 is TGTGCCAGCAGTTCCATGAACACTGAAGCTTTCTTT.

The rearrangement uses TRBV29-1 and TRBJ2-2; D is unresolved. The CDR3 is made up of 13 amino acids. CDR1 and CDR2 (germline): SQVTM, ANQGSEA. The V end lost 3 bases, the J end lost 1 base, and 6 bases lay between the germline ends. CDR3 sequence (DNA): TGCAGCGTTGATTCACAGAACACCGGGGAGCTGTTTTTT. As protein: CSVDSQNTGELFF.